The clone carrying this TCR beta chain was observed a few times. This entry belongs to a study of regulatory T cells in long-lasting Graves disease. Both iRepertoire HTBI primers and Arm-PCR of CDR3 regions were used to build the TCR beta libraries. TCRdb re-derived calls from the multiplex PCR reads in MiXCR, one entry per CDR3 protein. The sample holds 400,000 to 500,000 distinct CDR3 sequences, 21% seen once. As to time point: persistent/refractory GD, antithyroid drugs over 5 years with positive TRAb. Construction of the TCR library relied on RNA isolated from PBMCs. V was pared by 3 bases and J by 4 bases, with 21 bases between. From germline, CDR1 is LGHDT and CDR2 YNNKEL (reference sequence). This CDR3 contains 18 residues.

The TCR was taken from a female donor with Graves disease. This chain joins TRBV3-1 and TRBJ2-2, with a tentative D call TRBD1 (5 bases). The sequencing used peripheral blood mononuclear cells (PBMCs), collected when the disease was refractory, from a patient treated with antithyroid drugs. This CDR3 reads CASSHDTGFMHGTGELFF. The CDR3 nucleotides are TGTGCCAGCAGCCACGATACAGGATTCATGCACGGCACCGGGGAGCTGTTTTTT.